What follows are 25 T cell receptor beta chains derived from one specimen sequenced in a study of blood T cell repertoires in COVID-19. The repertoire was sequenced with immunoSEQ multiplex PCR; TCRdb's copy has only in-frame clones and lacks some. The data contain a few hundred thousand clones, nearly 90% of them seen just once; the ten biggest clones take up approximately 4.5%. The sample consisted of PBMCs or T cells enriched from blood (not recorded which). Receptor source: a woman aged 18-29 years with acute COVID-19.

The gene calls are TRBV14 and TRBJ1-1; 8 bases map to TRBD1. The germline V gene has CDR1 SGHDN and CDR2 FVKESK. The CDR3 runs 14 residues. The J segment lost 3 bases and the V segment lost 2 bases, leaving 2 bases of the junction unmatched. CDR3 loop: CASSQRDRYTEAFF. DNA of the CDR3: TGTGCCAGCAGCCAAAGGGACAGGTACACTGAAGCTTTCTTT.

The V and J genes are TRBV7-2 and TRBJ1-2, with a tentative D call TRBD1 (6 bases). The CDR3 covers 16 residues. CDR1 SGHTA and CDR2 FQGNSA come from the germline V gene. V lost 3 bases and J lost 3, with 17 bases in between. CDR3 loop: CASSLGTWGPDYGYTF. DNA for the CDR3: TGTGCCAGCAGCTTGGGGACATGGGGACCGGACTATGGCTACACCTTC.

CDR3 sequence: CASSTISGVTDTQYF. In DNA, the CDR3 is TGTGCCAGTAGTACGATTAGCGGGGTCACAGATACGCAGTATTTT. This rearrangement joins TRBV19 to TRBJ2-3; 8 bases match TRBD2. The germline V gene has CDR1 LNHDA and CDR2 SQIVND (reference sequence). CDR3 size: 15 residues. Trimming removed 4 bases from V and 2 bases from J; junction bases left unmatched: 5.

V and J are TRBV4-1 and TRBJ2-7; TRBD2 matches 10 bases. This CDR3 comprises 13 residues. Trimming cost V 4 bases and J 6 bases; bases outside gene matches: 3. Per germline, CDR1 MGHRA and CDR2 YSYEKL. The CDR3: CASSLGLATEQYF. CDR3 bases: TGCGCCAGCAGCCTGGGACTAGCGACCGAGCAGTACTTC.

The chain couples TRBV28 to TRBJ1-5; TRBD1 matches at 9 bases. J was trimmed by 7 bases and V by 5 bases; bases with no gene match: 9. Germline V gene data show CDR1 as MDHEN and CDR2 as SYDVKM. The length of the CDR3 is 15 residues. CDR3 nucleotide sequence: TGTGCCAGCAGTGCAGAACAGGGGGCAGGACAGCCCCAGCATTTT. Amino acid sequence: CASSAEQGAGQPQHF.

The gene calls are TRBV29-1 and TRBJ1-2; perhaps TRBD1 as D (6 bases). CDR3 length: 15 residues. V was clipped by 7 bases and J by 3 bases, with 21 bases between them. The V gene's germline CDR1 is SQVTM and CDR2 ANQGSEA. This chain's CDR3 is CSARSDDRFDYGYTF. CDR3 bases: TGCAGCGCCCGGTCAGATGACAGGTTTGACTATGGCTACACCTTC. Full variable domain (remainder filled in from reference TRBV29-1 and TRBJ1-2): SAVISQKPSRDICQRGTSLTIQCQVDSQVTMMFWYRQQPGQSLTLIATANQGSEATYESGFVIDKFPISRPNLTFSTLTVSNMSPEDSSIYLCSARSDDRFDYGYTFGSGTRLTVV.

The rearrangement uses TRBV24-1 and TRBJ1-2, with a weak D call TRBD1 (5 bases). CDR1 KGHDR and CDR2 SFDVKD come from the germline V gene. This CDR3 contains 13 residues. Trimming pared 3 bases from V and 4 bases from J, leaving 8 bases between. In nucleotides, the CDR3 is TGTGCCACCAGTGATGGGCAGGGCTATGGCTACACCTTC. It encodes CATSDGQGYGYTF.

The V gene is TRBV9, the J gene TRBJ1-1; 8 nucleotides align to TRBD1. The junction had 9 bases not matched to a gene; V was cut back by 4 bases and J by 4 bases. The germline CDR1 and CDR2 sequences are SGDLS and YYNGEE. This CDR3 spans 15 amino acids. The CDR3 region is CASSPKDRVTTEAFF. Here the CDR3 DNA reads TGTGCCAGCAGCCCCAAGGACAGGGTGACCACTGAAGCTTTCTTT.

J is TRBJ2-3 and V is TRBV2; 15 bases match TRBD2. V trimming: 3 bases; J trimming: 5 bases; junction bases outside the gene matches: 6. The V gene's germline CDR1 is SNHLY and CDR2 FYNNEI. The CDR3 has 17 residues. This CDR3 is CASSDSWTSGRGDTQYF. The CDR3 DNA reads TGTGCCAGCAGTGACTCGTGGACTAGCGGGAGGGGAGATACGCAGTATTTT.

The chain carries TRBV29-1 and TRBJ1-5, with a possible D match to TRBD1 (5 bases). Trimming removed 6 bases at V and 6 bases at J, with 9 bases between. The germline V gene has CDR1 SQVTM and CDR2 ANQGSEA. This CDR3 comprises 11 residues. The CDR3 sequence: CSVAGCQPQHF. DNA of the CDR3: TGCAGCGTGGCAGGGTGTCAGCCCCAGCATTTT. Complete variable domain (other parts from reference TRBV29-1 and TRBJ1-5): SAVISQKPSRDICQRGTSLTIQCQVDSQVTMMFWYRQQPGQSLTLIATANQGSEATYESGFVIDKFPISRPNLTFSTLTVSNMSPEDSSIYLCSVAGCQPQHFGDGTRLSIL.

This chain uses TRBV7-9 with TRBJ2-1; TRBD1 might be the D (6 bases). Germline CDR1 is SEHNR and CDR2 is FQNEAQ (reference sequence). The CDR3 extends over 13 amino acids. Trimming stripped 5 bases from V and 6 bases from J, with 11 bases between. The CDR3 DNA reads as TGTGCCAGCAGCGGGCTCAGGGGCAATGAGCAGTTCTTC. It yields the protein CASSGLRGNEQFF.

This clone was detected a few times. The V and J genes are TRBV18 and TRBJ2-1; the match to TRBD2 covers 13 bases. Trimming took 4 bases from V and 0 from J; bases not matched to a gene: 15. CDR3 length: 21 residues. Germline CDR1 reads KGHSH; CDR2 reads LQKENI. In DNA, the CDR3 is TGTGCCAGCTCACTTAAACCCACCGGGACTAGCGGGATTGACTCCTACAATGAGCAGTTCTTC. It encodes CASSLKPTGTSGIDSYNEQFF.

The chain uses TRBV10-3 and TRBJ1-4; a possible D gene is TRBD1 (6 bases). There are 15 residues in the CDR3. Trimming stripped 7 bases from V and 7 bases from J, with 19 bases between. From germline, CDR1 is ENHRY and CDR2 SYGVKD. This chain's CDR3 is CAIKSSAGAFEKLFF. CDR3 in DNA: TGTGCCATCAAGAGCTCGGCAGGGGCGTTTGAAAAACTGTTTTTT.

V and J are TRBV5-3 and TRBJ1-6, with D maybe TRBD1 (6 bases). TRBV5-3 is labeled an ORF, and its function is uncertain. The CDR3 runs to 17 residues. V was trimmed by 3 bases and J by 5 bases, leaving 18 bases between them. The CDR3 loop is CARSWVGGADHNSPLHF. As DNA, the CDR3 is TGTGCCAGAAGCTGGGTAGGGGGGGCCGATCATAATTCACCCCTCCACTTT.

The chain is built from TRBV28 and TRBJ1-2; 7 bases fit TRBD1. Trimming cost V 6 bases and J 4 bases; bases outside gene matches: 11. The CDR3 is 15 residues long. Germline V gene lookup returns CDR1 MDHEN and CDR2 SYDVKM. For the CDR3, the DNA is TGTGCCAGCAGGGATGGTAGGGGGCGGAGCTATGGCTACACCTTC. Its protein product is CASRDGRGRSYGYTF.

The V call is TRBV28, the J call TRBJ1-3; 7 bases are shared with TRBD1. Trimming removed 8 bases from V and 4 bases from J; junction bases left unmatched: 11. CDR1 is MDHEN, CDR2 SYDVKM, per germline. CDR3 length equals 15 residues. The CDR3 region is CASGDLQGMGNTIYF. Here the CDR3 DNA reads TGTGCCAGCGGCGACCTACAGGGGATGGGAAACACCATATATTTT.

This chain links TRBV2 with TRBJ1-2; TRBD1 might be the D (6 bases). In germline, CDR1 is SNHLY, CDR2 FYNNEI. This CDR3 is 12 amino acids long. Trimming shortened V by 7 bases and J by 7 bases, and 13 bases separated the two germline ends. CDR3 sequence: CASIRGRGGYTF. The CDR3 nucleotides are TGTGCCAGCATCAGGGGAAGAGGTGGCTACACCTTC.

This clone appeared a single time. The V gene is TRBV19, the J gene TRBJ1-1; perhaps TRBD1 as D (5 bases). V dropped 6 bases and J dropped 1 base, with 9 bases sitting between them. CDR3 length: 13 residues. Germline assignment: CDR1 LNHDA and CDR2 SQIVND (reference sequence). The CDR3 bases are TGTGCCAGTAGAGCAGGGTGGAACACTGAAGCTTTCTTT. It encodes CASRAGWNTEAFF.

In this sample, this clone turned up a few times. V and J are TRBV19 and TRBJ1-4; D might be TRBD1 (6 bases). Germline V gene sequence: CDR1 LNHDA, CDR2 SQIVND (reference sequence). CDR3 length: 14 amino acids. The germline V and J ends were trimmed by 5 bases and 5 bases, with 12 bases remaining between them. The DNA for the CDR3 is TGTGCCAGTAGTCACAGGGATGGGAATGAAAAACTGTTTTTT. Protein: CASSHRDGNEKLFF. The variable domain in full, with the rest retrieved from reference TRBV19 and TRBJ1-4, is DGGITQSPKYLFRKEGQNVTLSCEQNLNHDAMYWYRQDPGQGLRLIYYSQIVNDFQKGDIAEGYSVSREKKESFPLTVTSAQKNPTAFYLCASSHRDGNEKLFFGSGTQLSVL.

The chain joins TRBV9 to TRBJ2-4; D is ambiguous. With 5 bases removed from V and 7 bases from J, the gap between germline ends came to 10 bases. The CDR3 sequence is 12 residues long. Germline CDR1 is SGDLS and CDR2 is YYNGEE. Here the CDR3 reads CASSDFRNIQYF. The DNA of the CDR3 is TGTGCCAGCAGTGACTTTCGGAACATTCAGTACTTC.

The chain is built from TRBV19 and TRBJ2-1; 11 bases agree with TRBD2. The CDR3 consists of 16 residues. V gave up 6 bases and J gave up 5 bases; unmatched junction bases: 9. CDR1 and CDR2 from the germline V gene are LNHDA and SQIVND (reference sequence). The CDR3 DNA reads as TGTGCCAGTAGCAGTAGCGGGAGGGCCGAGGACAATGAGCAGTTCTTC. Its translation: CASSSSGRAEDNEQFF.

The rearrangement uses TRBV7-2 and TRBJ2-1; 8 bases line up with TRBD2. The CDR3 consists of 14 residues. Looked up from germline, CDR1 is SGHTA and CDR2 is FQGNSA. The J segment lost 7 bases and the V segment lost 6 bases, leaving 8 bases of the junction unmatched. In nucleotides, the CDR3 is TGTGCCAGCAGGAGGGGGGCTAGCGGGAATGAGCAGTTCTTC. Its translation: CASRRGASGNEQFF.

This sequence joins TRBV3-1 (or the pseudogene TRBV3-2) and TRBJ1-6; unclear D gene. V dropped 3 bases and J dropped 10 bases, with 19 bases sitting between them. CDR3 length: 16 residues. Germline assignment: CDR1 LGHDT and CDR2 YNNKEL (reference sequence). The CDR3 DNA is TGTGCCAGCAGCCAGGGGAGTGGCGGGGTAGGGTCACCCCTCCACTTT. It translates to CASSQGSGGVGSPLHF.

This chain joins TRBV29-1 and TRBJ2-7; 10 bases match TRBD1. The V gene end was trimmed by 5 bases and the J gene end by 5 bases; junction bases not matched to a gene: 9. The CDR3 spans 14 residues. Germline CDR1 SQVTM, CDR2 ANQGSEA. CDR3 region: CSVLSGTGVNEQYF. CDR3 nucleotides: TGCAGCGTTCTATCCGGGACAGGGGTTAACGAGCAGTACTTC.

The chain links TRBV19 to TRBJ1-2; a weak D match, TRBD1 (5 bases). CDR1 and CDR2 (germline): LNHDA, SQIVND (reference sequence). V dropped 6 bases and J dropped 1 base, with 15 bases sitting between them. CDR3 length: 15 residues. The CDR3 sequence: CASRPITGFNYGYTF. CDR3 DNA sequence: TGTGCCAGTAGGCCGATTACAGGTTTTAACTATGGCTACACCTTC.